One sample yielded the 10 T cell receptor beta chains listed below, sequenced in a study of beta chain features in type 1 diabetes. Whole-study findings and limits: Significant though moderate, a shortening of TCRB CDR3s appeared in all four CD4+ subsets of Type 1 diabetes patients.

What these receptors recognize is not known. What was sequenced were expressed TCRB transcripts, since all of the isolated RNA had been reverse transcribed. Only in-frame clones appear in the TCRdb table, and some are missing; sequencing was by immunoSEQ multiplex PCR. The sample contains 250,000 or so clones, 20% of which appear only once. The specimen sequenced was naive CD4+ T cells from blood. These receptors were collected from a woman aged 40 to 50 with type 1 diabetes.

This clone occurred a few times. The chain joins TRBV7-9 to TRBJ1-2; D not certain. Germline CDR1 SEHNR, CDR2 FQNEAQ (reference sequence). V was trimmed by 4 bases and J by 5 bases, leaving 17 bases between them. This CDR3 has 15 residues. The CDR3 nucleotides read TGTGCCAGCAGCTCCGCGGGGAGCGCCGAATATGGCTACACCTTC. Its protein is CASSSAGSAEYGYTF.

This clone was detected only a few times. This chain connects TRBV28 to TRBJ2-7, with unresolved D. The CDR3 consists of 12 residues. V was shortened by 10 bases and J by 3 bases, with 13 bases between the two germline ends. Germline V gene data show CDR1 as MDHEN and CDR2 as SYDVKM. The CDR3 here is CAINTPGYEQYF. DNA of the CDR3: TGTGCCATCAATACACCGGGCTACGAGCAGTACTTC.

This chain links TRBV7-2 with TRBJ2-7; no definite D call. The CDR3 is 12 amino acids. The V end lost 4 bases, the J end lost 5 bases, and 9 bases lay between the germline ends. CDR1 is SGHTA and CDR2 is FQGNSA in the germline V gene. The CDR3 reads CASSSRVDEQYF. The DNA of the CDR3 is TGTGCCAGCAGCTCCCGAGTGGACGAGCAGTACTTC. Supplemented by reference TRBV7-2 and TRBJ2-7, the full variable domain reads GAGVSQSPSNKVTEKGKDVELRCDPISGHTALYWYRQSLGQGLEFLIYFQGNSAPDKSGLPSDRFSAERTGGSVSTLTIQRTQQEDSAVYLCASSSRVDEQYFGPGTRLTVT.

The genes are TRBV7-9 and TRBJ1-2; D gene ambiguous. Germline assignment: CDR1 SEHNR and CDR2 FQNEAQ (reference sequence). V was trimmed by 4 bases and J by 5 bases, leaving 14 bases between them. The CDR3 length is 14 residues. The DNA of the CDR3 is TGTGCCAGCAGCTCCCCGGAGACGGCGTATGGCTACACCTTC. Its translation is CASSSPETAYGYTF.

V is TRBV5-1 and J is TRBJ2-3; D might be TRBD1 (6 bases). CDR1 is SGHRS and CDR2 is YFSETQ in the germline V gene. This CDR3 contains 16 residues. The ends were cut back, 2 bases at V and 1 base at J, with 14 bases in the middle. The CDR3 protein is CASSFVRQVGTDTQYF. The CDR3 bases are TGCGCCAGCAGCTTCGTACGACAGGTCGGCACAGATACGCAGTATTTT.

The chain carries TRBV7-2 and TRBJ1-6, with 11 bases aligning to TRBD1. V lost 5 bases, J lost 2 bases, and 2 bases stayed unmatched. Germline values: CDR1 SGHTA, CDR2 FQGNSA. The length of the CDR3 is 16 residues. The CDR3: CASSADRGPYNSPLHF. DNA for the CDR3: TGTGCCAGCAGCGCGGACAGGGGGCCCTATAATTCACCCCTCCACTTT.

This clone was detected only a few times. The V and J genes are TRBV7-9 and TRBJ2-3; tentative D call: TRBD2 (6 bases). Germline CDR1 is SEHNR and CDR2 is FQNEAQ (reference sequence). The CDR3 extends over 15 amino acids. Deletions cut 5 bases from V and 5 bases from J, with 17 bases between. This CDR3 is CASSLSAGRGDTQYF. CDR3 in DNA: TGTGCCAGCAGCCTCAGTGCGGGGCGCGGAGATACGCAGTATTTT.

This rearrangement joins TRBV10-3 to TRBJ2-7; 7 bases align to TRBD1. V dropped 6 bases and J dropped 5; count of bases not matched to a gene: 10. Germline V gene sequence: CDR1 ENHRY, CDR2 SYGVKD. This CDR3 has 14 amino acids. CDR3 region: CAIRPTGLGNEQYF. As DNA, the CDR3 is TGTGCCATCAGACCGACAGGGTTGGGTAACGAGCAGTACTTC.

This clone was observed a few times. V is TRBV18 and J is TRBJ1-1, with D tentatively TRBD1 (6 bases). Germline-derived CDR1 and CDR2 are KGHSH and LQKENI. There are 16 residues in the CDR3. V was clipped by 5 bases and J by 2 bases, with 18 bases between them. The CDR3 bases are TGTGCCAGCTCAACCCCTGACAGGCAACCTAACACTGAAGCTTTCTTT. Translating gives CASSTPDRQPNTEAFF.

A few counts support this clone. The chain carries TRBV5-1 and TRBJ2-1, with a tentative D call TRBD2 (5 bases). In germline, CDR1 is SGHRS, CDR2 YFSETQ. V lost 2 bases and J 7 bases, leaving 13 bases between the germline ends. There are 14 residues in the CDR3. CDR3 in DNA: TGCGCCAGCAGCTTTGGACTCCTCGGGAATGAGCAGTTCTTC. It translates to CASSFGLLGNEQFF.